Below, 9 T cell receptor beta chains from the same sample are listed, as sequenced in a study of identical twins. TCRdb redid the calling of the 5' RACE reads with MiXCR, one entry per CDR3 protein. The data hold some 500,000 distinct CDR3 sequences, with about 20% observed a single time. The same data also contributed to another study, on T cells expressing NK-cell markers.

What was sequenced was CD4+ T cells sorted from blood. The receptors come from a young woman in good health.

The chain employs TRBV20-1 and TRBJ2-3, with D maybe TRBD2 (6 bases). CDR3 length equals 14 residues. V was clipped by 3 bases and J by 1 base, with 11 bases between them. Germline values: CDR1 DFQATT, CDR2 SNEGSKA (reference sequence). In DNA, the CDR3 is TGCAGTGCTAGTATGCCGGGAGGCACAGATACGCAGTATTTT. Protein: CSASMPGGTDTQYF.

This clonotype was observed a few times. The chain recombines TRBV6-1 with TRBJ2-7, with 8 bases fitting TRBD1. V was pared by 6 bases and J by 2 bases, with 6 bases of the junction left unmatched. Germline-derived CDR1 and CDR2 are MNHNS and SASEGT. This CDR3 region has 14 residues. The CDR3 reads CASSPPGQAYEQYF. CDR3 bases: TGTGCCAGCAGCCCGCCGGGACAGGCCTACGAGCAGTACTTC.

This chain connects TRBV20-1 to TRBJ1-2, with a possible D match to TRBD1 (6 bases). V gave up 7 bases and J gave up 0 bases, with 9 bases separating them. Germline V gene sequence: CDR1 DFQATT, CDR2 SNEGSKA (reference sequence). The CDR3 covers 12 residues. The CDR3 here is CSVQGSNYGYTF. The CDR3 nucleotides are TGCAGTGTACAGGGATCTAACTATGGCTACACCTTC.

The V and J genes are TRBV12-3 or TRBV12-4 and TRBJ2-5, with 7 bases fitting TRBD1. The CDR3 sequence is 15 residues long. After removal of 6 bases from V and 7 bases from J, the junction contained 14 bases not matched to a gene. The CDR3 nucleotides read TGTGCCAGCAGCCCTAGACAGGGCGCAAGAGGGACCCAGTACTTC. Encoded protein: CASSPRQGARGTQYF.

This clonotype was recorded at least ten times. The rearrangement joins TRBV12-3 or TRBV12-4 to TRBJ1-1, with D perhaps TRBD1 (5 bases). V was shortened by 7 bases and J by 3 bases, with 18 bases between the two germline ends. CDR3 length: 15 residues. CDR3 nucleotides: TGTGCCAGCACCTTCAGGGTGGGCCGGGACACTGAAGCTTTCTTT. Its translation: CASTFRVGRDTEAFF.

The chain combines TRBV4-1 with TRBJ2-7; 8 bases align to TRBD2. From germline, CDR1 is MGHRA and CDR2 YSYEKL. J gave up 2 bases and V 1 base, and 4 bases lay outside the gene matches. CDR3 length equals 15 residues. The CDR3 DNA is TGCGCCAGCAGCCAAGCACTAGCGGCTACCTACGAGCAGTACTTC. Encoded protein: CASSQALAATYEQYF.

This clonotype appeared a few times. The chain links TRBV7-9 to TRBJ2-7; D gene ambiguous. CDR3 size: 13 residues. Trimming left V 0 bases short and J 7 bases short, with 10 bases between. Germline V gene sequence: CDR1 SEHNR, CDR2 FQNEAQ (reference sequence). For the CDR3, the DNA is TGTGCCAGCAGCTTAGCGCAAGTGGCTGAGCAGTACTTC. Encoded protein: CASSLAQVAEQYF.

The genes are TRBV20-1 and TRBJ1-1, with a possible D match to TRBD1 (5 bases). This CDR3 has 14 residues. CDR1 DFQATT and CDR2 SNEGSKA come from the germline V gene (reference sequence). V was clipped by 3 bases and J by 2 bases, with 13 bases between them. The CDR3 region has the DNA TGCAGTGCTAGGGCCCCGGGGGACAACACTGAAGCTTTCTTT. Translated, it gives CSARAPGDNTEAFF.

The CDR3 reads CAISARLAEGGASYNEQFF. CDR3 bases: TGTGCCATCAGTGCGCGGCTAGCGGAGGGGGGGGCTTCCTACAATGAGCAGTTCTTC. The chain links TRBV10-3 to TRBJ2-1; a weak D match, TRBD2 (7 bases). Germline V CDR1 and CDR2: ENHRY, SYGVKD. This CDR3 has 19 residues. Trimming took off 4 bases at V and 1 base at J, with 23 bases between the two ends.